This T cell receptor beta chain was sequenced during a study of identical twins. This clonotype was recorded at least ten times. The CDR3 spans 16 residues. The germline gives CDR1 SGHRS, CDR2 YFSETQ. V was pared by 0 bases and J by 8 bases, with 18 bases between. One entry per CDR3 protein results from TCRdb running MiXCR on the 5' RACE reads. The table shows approximately 600,000 distinct CDR3 sequences, with roughly 7.1% occurring only once. The same sample was also used in a study of yellow fever vaccine responses in identical twins.

V and J are TRBV5-1 and TRBJ2-1, with a weak D call TRBD2 (5 bases). The material sequenced was PBMCs. The origin of this receptor is a woman between 18 and 30 years old in good health. The CDR3 here is CASSLGFAARGHEQFF. The CDR3 coding sequence is TGCGCCAGCAGCTTGGGCTTTGCGGCCCGGGGTCATGAGCAGTTCTTC.